These 15 T cell receptor beta chains originate from one sample sequenced in a study of glioma-infiltrating T cells. Amplification of TCR alpha and beta CDR3 regions from RNA used iRepertoire nested multiplex PCR. TCRdb re-called the multiplex PCR reads through MiXCR, storing one row per CDR3 protein. The sample carries tens of thousands of distinct CDR3 sequences, under 30% recorded once. The sequencing sample was made of glioma tissue, nonneoplastic brain tissue, or PBMCs (not recorded which). The source of these receptors is a human donor with low-grade glioma or glioblastoma, undergoing nonglioma brain surgery, or in good health (not recorded which).

This clonotype was counted ten times or more. This chain connects TRBV25-1 to TRBJ2-5; D uncertain. The germline V and J ends were trimmed by 3 bases and 2 bases, with 16 bases remaining between them. CDR3 length: 16 residues. Germline-derived CDR1 and CDR2 are MGHDK and SYGVNS. CDR3 in DNA: TGTGCCAGCAGTGACTCCGGGTTTGCGGCTCAAGAGACCCAGTACTTC. Its protein product is CASSDSGFAAQETQYF.

This clonotype has a count of ten or more. This chain connects TRBV6-1 to TRBJ2-3; TRBD1 matches at 10 bases. V shed 5 bases and J 3 bases; nucleotides not matched to a gene: 2. CDR1 and CDR2 (germline): MNHNS, SASEGT. The CDR3 consists of 14 residues. As DNA, the CDR3 is TGTGCCAGCAGTCGGGACAGGGGTACAGATACGCAGTATTTT. It yields the protein CASSRDRGTDTQYF.

This clonotype showed up many times. The chain employs TRBV20-1 and TRBJ1-2; D is perhaps TRBD1 (5 bases). Germline CDR1 is DFQATT and CDR2 is SNEGSKA (reference sequence). The CDR3 has 15 amino acids. V was clipped by 4 bases and J by 0 bases, with 15 bases between them. DNA for the CDR3: TGCAGTGCTAAGGCGAGTGACAGCGCTAACTATGGCTACACCTTC. Protein sequence: CSAKASDSANYGYTF.

At least ten counts were recorded for this clonotype. The chain uses TRBV29-1 and TRBJ2-5; D unresolved. Trimming left V 2 bases short and J 5 bases short, with 3 bases between. Germline assignment: CDR1 SQVTM and CDR2 ANQGSEA. The CDR3 has 10 residues. CDR3: CSVEWETQYF. The DNA of the CDR3 is TGCAGCGTTGAATGGGAGACCCAGTACTTC.

There are many counts of this clonotype. The J gene is TRBJ2-7, the V gene TRBV2; no reliable D call. V was clipped by 4 bases and J by 6 bases, with 4 bases between them. Germline assignment: CDR1 SNHLY and CDR2 FYNNEI. The CDR3 consists of 10 residues. CDR3 in amino acids: CASSVSEQYF. CDR3 DNA: TGTGCCAGCAGTGTAAGCGAGCAGTACTTC. The full variable domain, completed using reference TRBV2 and TRBJ2-7, is EPEVTQTPSHQVTQMGQEVILRCVPISNHLYFYWYRQILGQKVEFLVSFYNNEISEKSEIFDDQFSVERPDGSNFTLKIRSTKLEDSAMYFCASSVSEQYFGPGTRLTVT.

This clonotype was detected a few times. V and J are TRBV29-1 and TRBJ2-7; 9 nucleotides align to TRBD2. CDR3 length: 13 residues. The V segment lost 3 bases and the J segment 2 bases; nucleotides outside the gene matches: 2. Germline V gene sequence: CDR1 SQVTM, CDR2 ANQGSEA. CDR3 in amino acids: CSVDAGGTYEQYF. Here the CDR3 DNA reads TGCAGCGTTGATGCGGGAGGGACCTACGAGCAGTACTTC.

This clonotype came up many times. The chain recombines TRBV18 with TRBJ1-5; TRBD1 matches 9 bases. CDR1 is KGHSH and CDR2 is LQKENI in the germline V gene. V lost 3 bases, J lost 3 bases, and 12 bases stayed unmatched. CDR3 length: 18 amino acids. CDR3 sequence reads: CASSPSLLGTGFNQPQHF. The CDR3 nucleotides are TGTGCCAGCTCACCCTCGCTGCTTGGGACAGGGTTCAATCAGCCCCAGCATTTT.

This clonotype was recorded many times. CDR3 loop: CASNLAGGRTDTQYF. The CDR3 DNA is TGTGCCAGCAACCTTGCGGGAGGTCGGACAGATACGCAGTATTTT. V gene TRBV7-2 combines with J gene TRBJ2-3, with 8 bases matching TRBD2. This CDR3 has 15 amino acids. The trim removed 7 bases at V and 3 bases at J, leaving 9 bases unmatched. The germline CDR1 and CDR2 sequences are SGHTA and FQGNSA.

This clonotype showed up many times. This chain links TRBV20-1 with TRBJ2-1; 13 nucleotides match TRBD2. Germline CDR1 DFQATT, CDR2 SNEGSKA (reference sequence). The length of the CDR3 is 16 residues. Trimming removed 4 bases from V and 6 bases from J; junction bases left unmatched: 9. The CDR3 spells CSATLAGGLGSNEQFF. The CDR3 nucleotides are TGCAGTGCTACACTAGCGGGAGGGCTAGGGAGCAATGAGCAGTTCTTC.

The gene calls are TRBV2 and TRBJ2-3; TRBD2 matches 7 bases. The end of the DNA aligns better with TRBJ2-5, so the J call may be wrong. The CDR3 runs to 19 residues. Per the germline V gene, CDR1 is SNHLY and CDR2 is FYNNEI. This CDR3 is CASSGGRAGSSSLPETQYF. For the CDR3, the DNA is TGTGCCAGCAGTGGGGGGAGAGCGGGATCATCAAGTCTGCCAGAGACCCAGTACTTC.

The count of this clonotype is one. This may be a read error: a much more frequent sequence differs by one nucleotide. The CDR3 DNA sequence: TGTGCCAGCAGCTTAGAATCCGGGACGACCTATGGCTACACCTTC. Translating gives CASSLESGTTYGYTF. V usage is TRBV11-2 and J usage is TRBJ1-2; weak D call: TRBD1 (5 bases). V dropped 0 bases and J dropped 4 bases, with 12 bases sitting between them. Germline V gene lookup returns CDR1 SGHAT and CDR2 FQNNGV. The CDR3 has 15 amino acids.

The rearrangement joins TRBV19 to TRBJ1-5, with no clear D. Germline V gene lookup returns CDR1 LNHDA and CDR2 SQIVND (reference sequence). This CDR3 region has 12 residues. CDR3 sequence: CVSTGRNQPQHF. DNA of the CDR3: TGTGTTAGTACGGGGAGAAATCAGCCCCAGCATTTT.

The table lists this clonotype with many counts. The rearrangement joins TRBV7-2 to TRBJ2-5; 7 nucleotides line up with TRBD2. This CDR3 spans 16 amino acids. CDR1 SGHTA and CDR2 FQGNSA come from the germline V gene. Germline trimming cut 5 bases from V and 2 bases from J; bases unmatched to any gene: 11. CDR3: CASSLSRSGAQETQYF. The CDR3 coding sequence is TGTGCCAGCAGCCTTTCGAGGAGCGGGGCTCAAGAGACCCAGTACTTC.

This clonotype was recorded many times. This chain uses TRBV6-1 with TRBJ2-2; D gene uncertain. V was shortened by 6 bases and J by 1 base, with 12 bases between the two germline ends. The CDR3 loop spans 15 amino acids. Germline assignment: CDR1 MNHNS and CDR2 SASEGT. CDR3 DNA sequence: TGTGCCAGCAGCTTCTTACCGGGGAACACCGGGGAGCTGTTTTTT. Residues: CASSFLPGNTGELFF.

The table lists this clonotype with many counts. The chain has TRBV20-1 and TRBJ1-2; a possible D gene is TRBD1 (6 bases). The V end lost 2 bases, the J end lost 1 base, and 8 bases lay between the germline ends. CDR1 is DFQATT, CDR2 SNEGSKA, per germline (reference sequence). The CDR3 consists of 13 residues. The CDR3 DNA follows: TGCAGTGCTAGACAGGGGATTAACTATGGCTACACCTTC. Translation gives CSARQGINYGYTF.